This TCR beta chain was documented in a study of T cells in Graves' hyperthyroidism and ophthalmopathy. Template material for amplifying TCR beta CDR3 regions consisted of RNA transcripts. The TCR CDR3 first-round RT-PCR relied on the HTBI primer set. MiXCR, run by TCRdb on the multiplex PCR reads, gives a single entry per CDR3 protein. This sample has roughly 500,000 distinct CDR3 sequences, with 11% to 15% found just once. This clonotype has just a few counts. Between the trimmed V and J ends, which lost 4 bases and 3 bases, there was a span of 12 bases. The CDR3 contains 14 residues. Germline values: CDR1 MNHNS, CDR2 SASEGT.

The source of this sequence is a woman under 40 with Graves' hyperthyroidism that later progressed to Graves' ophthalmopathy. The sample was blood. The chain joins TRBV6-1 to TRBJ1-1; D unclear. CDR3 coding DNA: TGTGCCAGCAGTGTTCGAGGGCAGGACACTGAAGCTTTCTTT. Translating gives CASSVRGQDTEAFF.